This T cell receptor beta chain was recorded in a study of cytomegalovirus exposure and HLA in healthy donors. The PCR ran on 60 Vbeta and 13 Jbeta primers. The method was immunoSEQ multiplex PCR; TCRdb's version includes in-frame clones alone and lacks a portion of them. The data contain 150,000 to 200,000 clones, around 83% of them singletons. Study findings and constraints: Certain indistinguishable V segments, among them TRBV6-2 and TRBV6-3, were excluded. Association of a missense DCLRE1C variant with TCR beta V- and J-gene trimming was reported in a later analysis.

The CDR3 runs 14 residues. Germline assignment: CDR1 SGHNT and CDR2 YYREEE (reference sequence). V was pared by 4 bases and J by 4 bases, with 7 bases of the junction left unmatched. On this clone: Its antigen is not known.

The clonotype comes from a young man in good health and CMV-seropositive. The sequencing sample was made of PBMCs. This rearrangement joins TRBV5-4 to TRBJ1-1, with 7 positions matching TRBD1. CDR3 sequence: CASSHQGGFTEAFF. In DNA, the CDR3 is TGTGCCAGCAGCCACCAGGGGGGATTCACTGAAGCTTTCTTT.